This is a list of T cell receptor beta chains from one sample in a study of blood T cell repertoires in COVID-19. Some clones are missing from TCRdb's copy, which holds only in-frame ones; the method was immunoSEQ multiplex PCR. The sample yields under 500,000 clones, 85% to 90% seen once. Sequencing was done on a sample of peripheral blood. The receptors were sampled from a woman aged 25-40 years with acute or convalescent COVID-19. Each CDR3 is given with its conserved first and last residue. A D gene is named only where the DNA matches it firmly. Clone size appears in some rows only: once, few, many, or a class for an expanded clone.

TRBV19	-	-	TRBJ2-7	TGTGCCAGTAGTATTTTCGGAGGCGAGCAGTACTTC	CASSIFGGEQYF
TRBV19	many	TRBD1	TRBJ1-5	TGTGCCAGTAGTCGGGGACAGGGAATTGGACAGCCCCAGCATTTT	CASSRGQGIGQPQHF
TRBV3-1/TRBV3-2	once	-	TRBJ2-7	TGTGCCAGCAGCCGAGCGGGGACATCTTACGAGCAGTACTTC	CASSRAGTSYEQYF
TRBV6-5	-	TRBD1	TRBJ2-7	TGTGCCAGCAGGGGACAGACCTACGAGCAGTACTTC	CASRGQTYEQYF
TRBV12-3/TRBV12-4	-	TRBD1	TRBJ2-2	TGTGCCAGCAATTGGGCAGGGGGCGGGGAGCTGTTTTTT	CASNWAGGGELFF
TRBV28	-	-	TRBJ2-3	TGTGCCAGCGCCCCCTCGGAGGGTACGCAGTATTTT	CASAPSEGTQYF
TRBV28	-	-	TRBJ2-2	TGTGCCAGCAAAAGCGGAGGGGTTCGCGGGGAGCTGTTTTTT	CASKSGGVRGELFF
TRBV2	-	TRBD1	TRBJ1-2	TGTGCCAGCAGTGAAGCGGGACAGGGGGCCCGCCAGGTACGGGGCTACACCTTC	CASSEAGQGARQVRGYTF
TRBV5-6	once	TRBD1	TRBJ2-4	TGTGCCAGCAGCTTGAGTACAGGGGCGCTAATACTAGCCAAAAACATTCAGTACTTC	CASSLSTGALILAKNIQYF
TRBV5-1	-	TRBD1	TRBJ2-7	TGCGCCAGCAGCTTGCGGGACAGGGGGCAATTCAACTCCTACGAGCAGTACTTC	CASSLRDRGQFNSYEQYF
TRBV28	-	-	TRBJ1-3	TGTGCCAGCAGTTCACCCTTTGGGACTCTAGGAAACACCATATATTTT	CASSSPFGTLGNTIYF
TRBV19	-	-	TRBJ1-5	TGTGCCAGTAGTATACAGGGTCGTCAGCCCCAGCATTTT	CASSIQGRQPQHF
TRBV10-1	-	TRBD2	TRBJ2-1	TGCGCCCGACCGGCGACGCGGGGGGTCTACAATGAGCAGTTCTTC	CARPATRGVYNEQFF
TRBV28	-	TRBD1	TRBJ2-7	TGTGCCAGCTACGGACGCAGGGGGTCCTACGAGCAGTACTTC	CASYGRRGSYEQYF
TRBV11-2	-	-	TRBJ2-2	TGTGCCAGCAGCTTAGGCTACAGCCCCTCCACGAACACCGGGGAGCTGTTTTTT	CASSLGYSPSTNTGELFF
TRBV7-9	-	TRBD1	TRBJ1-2	TGTGCCAGCAGCCACACGACAGGGGTCTATGGCTACACCTTC	CASSHTTGVYGYTF
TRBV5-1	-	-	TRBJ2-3	TGCGCCAGCAGCTTGGCCCTAGGTCCCTTACCAGATACGCAGTATTTT	CASSLALGPLPDTQYF
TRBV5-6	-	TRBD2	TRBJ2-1	TGTGCCAGCAGTGCCGCGGGGGGGCCCAGACGAGGAGGGTTCTTC	CASSAAGGPRRGGFF
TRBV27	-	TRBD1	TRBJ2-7	TGTGCCAGCAGTGACAGGGTTGAGCAGTACTTC	CASSDRVEQYF
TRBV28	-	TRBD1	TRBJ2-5	TGTGCCAGCAGTTTACGACAGGGTGGGGTCCGAGAGACCCAGTACTTC	CASSLRQGGVRETQYF
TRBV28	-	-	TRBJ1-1	TGTGCCAGCAGTCCCCGACAGTACACTGAAGCTTTCTTT	CASSPRQYTEAFF
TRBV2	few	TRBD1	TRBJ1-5	TGTGCCAGCAGTCGGGACAGGGGGCGTCAGCCCCAGCATTTT	CASSRDRGRQPQHF
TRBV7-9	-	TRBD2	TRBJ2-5	TGTGCCAGCAGCACTAAACCACTAGCGGGGGAAGAGACCCAGTACTTC	CASSTKPLAGEETQYF